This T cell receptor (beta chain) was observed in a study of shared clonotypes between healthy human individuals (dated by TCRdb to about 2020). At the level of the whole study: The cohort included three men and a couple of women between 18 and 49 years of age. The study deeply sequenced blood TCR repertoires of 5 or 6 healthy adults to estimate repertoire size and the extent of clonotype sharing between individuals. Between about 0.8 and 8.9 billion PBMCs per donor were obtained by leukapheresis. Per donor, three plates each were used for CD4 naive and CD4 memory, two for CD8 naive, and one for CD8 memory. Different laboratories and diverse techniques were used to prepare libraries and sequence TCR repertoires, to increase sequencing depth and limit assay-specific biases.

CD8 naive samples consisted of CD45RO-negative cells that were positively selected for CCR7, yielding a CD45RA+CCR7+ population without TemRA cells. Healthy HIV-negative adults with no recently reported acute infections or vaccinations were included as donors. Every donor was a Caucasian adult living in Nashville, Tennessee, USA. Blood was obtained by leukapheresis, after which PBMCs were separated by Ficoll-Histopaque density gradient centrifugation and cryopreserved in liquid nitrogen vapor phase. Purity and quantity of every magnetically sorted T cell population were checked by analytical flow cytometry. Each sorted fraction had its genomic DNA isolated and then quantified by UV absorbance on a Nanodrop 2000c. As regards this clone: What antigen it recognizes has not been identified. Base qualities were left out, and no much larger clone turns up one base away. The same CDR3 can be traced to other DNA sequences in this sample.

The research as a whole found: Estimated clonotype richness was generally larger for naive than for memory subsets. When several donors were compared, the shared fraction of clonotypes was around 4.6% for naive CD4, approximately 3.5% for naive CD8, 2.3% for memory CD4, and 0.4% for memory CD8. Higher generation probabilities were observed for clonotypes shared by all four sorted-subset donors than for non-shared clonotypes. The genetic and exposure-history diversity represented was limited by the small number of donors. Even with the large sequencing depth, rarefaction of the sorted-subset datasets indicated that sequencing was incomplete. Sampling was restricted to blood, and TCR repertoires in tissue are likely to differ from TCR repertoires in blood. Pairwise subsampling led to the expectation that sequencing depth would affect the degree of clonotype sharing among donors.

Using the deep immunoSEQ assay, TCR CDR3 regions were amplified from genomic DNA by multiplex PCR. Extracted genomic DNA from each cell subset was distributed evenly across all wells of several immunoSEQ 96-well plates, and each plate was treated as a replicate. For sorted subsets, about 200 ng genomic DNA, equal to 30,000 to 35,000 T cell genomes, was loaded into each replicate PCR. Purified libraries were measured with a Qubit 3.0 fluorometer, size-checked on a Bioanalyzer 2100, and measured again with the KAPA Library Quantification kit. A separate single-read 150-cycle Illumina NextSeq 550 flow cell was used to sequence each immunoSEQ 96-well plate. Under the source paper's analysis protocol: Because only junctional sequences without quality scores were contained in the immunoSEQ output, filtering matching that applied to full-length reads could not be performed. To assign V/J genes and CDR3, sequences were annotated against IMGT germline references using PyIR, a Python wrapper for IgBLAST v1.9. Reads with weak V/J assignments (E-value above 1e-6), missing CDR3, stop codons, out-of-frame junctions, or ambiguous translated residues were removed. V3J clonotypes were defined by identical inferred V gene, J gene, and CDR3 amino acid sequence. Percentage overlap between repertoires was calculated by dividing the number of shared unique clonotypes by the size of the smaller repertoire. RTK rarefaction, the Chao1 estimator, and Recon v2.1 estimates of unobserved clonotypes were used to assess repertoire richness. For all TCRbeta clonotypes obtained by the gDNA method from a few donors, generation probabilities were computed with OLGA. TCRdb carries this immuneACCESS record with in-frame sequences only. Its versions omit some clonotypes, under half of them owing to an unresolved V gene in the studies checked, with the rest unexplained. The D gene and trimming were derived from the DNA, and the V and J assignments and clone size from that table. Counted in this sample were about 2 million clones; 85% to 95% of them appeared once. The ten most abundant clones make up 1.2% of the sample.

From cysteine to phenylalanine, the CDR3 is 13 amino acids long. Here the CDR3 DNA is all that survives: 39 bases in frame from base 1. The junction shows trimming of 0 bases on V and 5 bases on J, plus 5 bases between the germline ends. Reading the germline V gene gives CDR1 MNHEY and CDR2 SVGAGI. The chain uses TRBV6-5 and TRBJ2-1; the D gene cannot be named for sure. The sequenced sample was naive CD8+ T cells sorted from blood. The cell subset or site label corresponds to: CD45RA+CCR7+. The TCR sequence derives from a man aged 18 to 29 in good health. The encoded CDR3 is CASSYSRNNEQFF. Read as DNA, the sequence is TGTGCCAGCAGTTACTCGCGGAACAATGAGCAGTTCTTC.